Each of the 16 T cell receptor beta chains below was sequenced from the same sample in a study of blood T cell repertoires in COVID-19 (dated by TCRdb to 2020 to 2021). The method was the immunoSEQ multiplex PCR assay. Imported from immuneACCESS, the table was reduced by TCRdb to in-frame sequences with V and J called. These copies leave out some clones; in studies compared against another copy, an unresolved V gene accounts for under half, and the cause of the remainder is not known. In this sample the table shows about 390,000 clones, just under 90% of which occur a single time. The ten largest clones represent about a tenth of the sample. Material for sequencing was PBMCs or T cells enriched from blood (not recorded which). The source is a woman aged 45-60 years who had recovered from COVID-19.

V gene TRBV24-1 combines with J gene TRBJ1-2, with D hard to call. Germline V lookup: CDR1 KGHDR, CDR2 SFDVKD. V was cut by 0 bases and J by 8 bases, with 12 bases left in between. CDR3 length: 14 residues. The CDR3 here is CATSDLGRGEGYTF. Here the CDR3 DNA reads TGTGCCACCAGTGATTTGGGCCGGGGTGAAGGCTACACCTTC.

This chain joins TRBV19 and TRBJ1-4; 7 positions agree with TRBD1. The germline CDR1 and CDR2 sequences are LNHDA and SQIVND (reference sequence). V gave up 7 bases and J gave up 7 bases; unmatched junction bases: 9. The CDR3 length is 14 residues. CDR3 loop: CASTIGQAGEKLFF. The CDR3 nucleotides are TGTGCCAGTACCATAGGACAGGCGGGTGAAAAACTGTTTTTT.

The chain carries TRBV5-8 and TRBJ1-1; a weak D match, TRBD1 (6 bases). CDR3 length: 14 amino acids. Germline V CDR1 and CDR2: SGHTS, YDEGEE. V lost 7 bases and J 5 bases, leaving 18 bases between the germline ends. The CDR3 sequence is CASSIGQRGTEAFF. The CDR3 DNA follows: TGTGCCAGCTCGATCGGACAGAGGGGTACTGAAGCTTTCTTT.

This clone has only one observation. The chain is built from TRBV5-1 and TRBJ2-2, with D hard to call. V lost 4 bases to trimming and J lost 1 base, with 5 bases between them. Germline-derived CDR1 and CDR2 are SGHRS and YFSETQ. The CDR3 consists of 13 residues. The CDR3 protein is CASSAGNTGELFF. The CDR3 DNA sequence: TGCGCCAGCAGCGCAGGGAACACCGGGGAGCTGTTTTTT.

This clone is a singleton in its sample. This chain links TRBV13 with TRBJ1-4, with 10 bases lining up with TRBD1. Germline V lookup: CDR1 PRHDT, CDR2 FYEKMQ (reference sequence). CDR3 length: 17 amino acids. J gave up 6 bases and V 5 bases, and 12 bases lay outside the gene matches. The CDR3 nucleotides read TGTGCCAGCAGCAAAATAAGCCACGGGACAGGGGATGAAAAACTGTTTTTT. It specifies CASSKISHGTGDEKLFF. Filled out from reference TRBV13 and TRBJ1-4, the complete variable domain reads AAGVIQSPRHLIKEKRETATLKCYPIPRHDTVYWYQQGPGQDPQFLISFYEKMQSDKGSIPDRFSAQQFSDYHSELNMSSLELGDSALYFCASSKISHGTGDEKLFFGSGTQLSVL.

This chain links TRBV27 with TRBJ2-5, with D perhaps matching TRBD2 (7 bases). In germline, CDR1 is MNHEY, CDR2 SMNVEV (reference sequence). There are 14 residues in the CDR3. V lost 2 bases, J lost 4 bases, and 11 bases lay in between. DNA for the CDR3: TGTGCCAGCAGTTTAGGGGGAGGGGGAGAGACCCAGTACTTC. Encoded protein: CASSLGGGGETQYF.

The chain couples TRBV7-9 to TRBJ1-2; TRBD1 matches at 7 bases. The junction had 3 bases not matched to a gene; V was cut back by 5 bases and J by 3 bases. The CDR3 is 13 amino acids. Per the germline V gene, CDR1 is SEHNR and CDR2 is FQNEAQ (reference sequence). For the CDR3, the DNA is TGTGCCAGCAGCCGACAGGGCCACTATGGCTACACCTTC. Its translation: CASSRQGHYGYTF.

The rearrangement uses TRBV6-5 and TRBJ1-1; D uncertain. CDR1 and CDR2 (germline): MNHEY, SVGAGI. This CDR3 contains 14 residues. V was shortened by 0 bases and J by 4 bases, with 9 bases between the two germline ends. The CDR3, as DNA: TGTGCCAGCAGTTACTCGTCCCCAGGCACTGAAGCTTTCTTT. Protein sequence: CASSYSSPGTEAFF.

This sequence joins TRBV7-9 and TRBJ2-7, with 8 bases identical to TRBD1. The germline CDR1 and CDR2 sequences are SEHNR and FQNEAQ (reference sequence). This CDR3 contains 15 residues. V lost 2 bases to trimming and J lost 2 bases; unmatched junction nucleotides: 5. CDR3 nucleotides: TGTGCCAGCAGCTTACGACAGGGGACCACCTACGAGCAGTACTTC. Amino acids: CASSLRQGTTYEQYF.

J is TRBJ1-2 and V is TRBV23-1, with 7 bases aligning to TRBD1. TRBV23-1 is filed as an ORF, its function uncertain. The ends lost 10 bases at V and 4 bases at J; junction bases unmatched: 12. CDR3 length equals 14 residues. DNA of the CDR3: TGCGCCACCCTGACCCGGGACAGTGGCTATGGCTACACCTTC. Its translation is CATLTRDSGYGYTF.

This clone was seen once. The V call is TRBV12-3 or TRBV12-4, the J call TRBJ1-1; D not resolved. The CDR3 covers 12 residues. The V and J ends lost 3 bases and 11 bases respectively, with 13 bases between them. The CDR3 nucleotides are TGTGCCAGCAGTTTCTCCCCTAGTAGGGCTTTCTTT. This sequence encodes CASSFSPSRAFF.

The gene calls are TRBV6-5 and TRBJ1-1; D is ambiguous. Germline V gene sequence: CDR1 MNHEY, CDR2 SVGAGI. Trimming removed 7 bases at V and 0 bases at J, with 9 bases between. This CDR3 spans 13 amino acids. In DNA form, the CDR3 reads TGTGCCAGCATCCCTACCATGAACACTGAAGCTTTCTTT. It encodes CASIPTMNTEAFF.

This clone has just one count. The chain employs TRBV19 and TRBJ2-7, with D possibly matching TRBD2 (5 bases). The V end was cut by 3 bases, the J end by 2 bases, with 11 bases between. Germline V gives CDR1 LNHDA, CDR2 SQIVND (reference sequence). CDR3 length equals 14 residues. The CDR3 coding sequence is TGTGCCAGTAGTATGGGTTACGGGGCCTACGAGCAGTACTTC. Translated: CASSMGYGAYEQYF.

The chain carries TRBV4-2 and TRBJ2-1, with TRBD2 matching over 10 bases. The CDR3 sequence is 14 residues long. Germline V lookup: CDR1 LGHNA, CDR2 YNFKEQ. After removal of 3 bases from V and 13 bases from J, the junction contained 9 bases not matched to a gene. The CDR3 nucleotides read TGTGCCAGCAGCCAGAGCTTACTAGCGGGGTCCCAGTTCTTC. Translated, it gives CASSQSLLAGSQFF.

This chain joins TRBV19 and TRBJ1-4; perhaps TRBD1 as D (5 bases). V shed 8 bases and J shed 8 bases, with 18 bases lying between them. The CDR3 contains 14 residues. CDR1 LNHDA and CDR2 SQIVND come from the germline V gene (reference sequence). CDR3 nucleotide sequence: TGTGCCAGTGGCTTAGGGGCCCAAGGAGAAAAACTGTTTTTT. It specifies CASGLGAQGEKLFF.

CDR3 bases: TGTGCCAGCACTCTCTTCACAGGGGACTACGAGCAGTACTTC. Its translation: CASTLFTGDYEQYF. This sequence joins TRBV28 and TRBJ2-7, with 7 bases that match TRBD1. This CDR3 is 14 amino acids long. The junction had 9 bases not matched to a gene; V was cut back by 7 bases and J by 3 bases. Germline CDR1 and CDR2: MDHEN and SYDVKM.